The clone carrying this T cell receptor (beta chain) has just a few counts. Method: immunoSEQ multiplex PCR; TCRdb's copy keeps in-frame clones and lacks some. Among about 400,000 clones, 88% were seen once, and the ten largest hold 3.5%. These data belong to a study of Ad26.COV2.S vaccination and SARS-CoV-2 variants. Treatment reported: 15 to 20 received Ad26.COV2.S at low or high dose, single or two shots; a few received placebo; per-sample allocation not given. Sampling took place 63 days after the first vaccine or placebo injection. V was shortened by 0 bases and J by 9 bases, with 13 bases between the two germline ends. Germline V lookup: CDR1 SGHRS, CDR2 YFSETQ. The CDR3 runs 14 residues.

This TCR derives from a person aged 18-65 years who received the Ad26.COV2.S COVID-19 vaccine or a placebo. The rearrangement uses TRBV5-1 and TRBJ1-3; D might be TRBD1 (6 bases). The input for sequencing was peripheral blood, taken in a trial of Ad26.COV2.S vaccine versus placebo. CDR3: CASSLGDTKATIYF. CDR3 nucleotide sequence: TGCGCCAGCAGCTTGGGGGACACTAAGGCCACCATATATTTT.